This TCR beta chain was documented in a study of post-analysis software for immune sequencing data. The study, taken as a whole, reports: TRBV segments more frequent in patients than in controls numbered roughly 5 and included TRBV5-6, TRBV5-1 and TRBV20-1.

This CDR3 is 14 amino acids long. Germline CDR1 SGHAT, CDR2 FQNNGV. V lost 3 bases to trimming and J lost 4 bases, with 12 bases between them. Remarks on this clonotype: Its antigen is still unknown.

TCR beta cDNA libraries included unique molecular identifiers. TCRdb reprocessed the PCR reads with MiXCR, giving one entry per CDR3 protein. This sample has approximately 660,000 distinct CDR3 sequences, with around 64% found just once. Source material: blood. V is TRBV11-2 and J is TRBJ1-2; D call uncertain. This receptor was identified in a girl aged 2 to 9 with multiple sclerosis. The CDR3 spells CASSFHGPIYGYTF. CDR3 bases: TGTGCCAGCAGCTTCCACGGGCCTATCTATGGCTACACCTTC. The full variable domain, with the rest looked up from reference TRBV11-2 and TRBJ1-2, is EAGVAQSPRYKIIEKRQSVAFWCNPISGHATLYWYQQILGQGPKLLIQFQNNGVVDDSQLPKDRFSAERLKGVDSTLKIQPAKLEDSAVYLCASSFHGPIYGYTFGSGTRLTVV.